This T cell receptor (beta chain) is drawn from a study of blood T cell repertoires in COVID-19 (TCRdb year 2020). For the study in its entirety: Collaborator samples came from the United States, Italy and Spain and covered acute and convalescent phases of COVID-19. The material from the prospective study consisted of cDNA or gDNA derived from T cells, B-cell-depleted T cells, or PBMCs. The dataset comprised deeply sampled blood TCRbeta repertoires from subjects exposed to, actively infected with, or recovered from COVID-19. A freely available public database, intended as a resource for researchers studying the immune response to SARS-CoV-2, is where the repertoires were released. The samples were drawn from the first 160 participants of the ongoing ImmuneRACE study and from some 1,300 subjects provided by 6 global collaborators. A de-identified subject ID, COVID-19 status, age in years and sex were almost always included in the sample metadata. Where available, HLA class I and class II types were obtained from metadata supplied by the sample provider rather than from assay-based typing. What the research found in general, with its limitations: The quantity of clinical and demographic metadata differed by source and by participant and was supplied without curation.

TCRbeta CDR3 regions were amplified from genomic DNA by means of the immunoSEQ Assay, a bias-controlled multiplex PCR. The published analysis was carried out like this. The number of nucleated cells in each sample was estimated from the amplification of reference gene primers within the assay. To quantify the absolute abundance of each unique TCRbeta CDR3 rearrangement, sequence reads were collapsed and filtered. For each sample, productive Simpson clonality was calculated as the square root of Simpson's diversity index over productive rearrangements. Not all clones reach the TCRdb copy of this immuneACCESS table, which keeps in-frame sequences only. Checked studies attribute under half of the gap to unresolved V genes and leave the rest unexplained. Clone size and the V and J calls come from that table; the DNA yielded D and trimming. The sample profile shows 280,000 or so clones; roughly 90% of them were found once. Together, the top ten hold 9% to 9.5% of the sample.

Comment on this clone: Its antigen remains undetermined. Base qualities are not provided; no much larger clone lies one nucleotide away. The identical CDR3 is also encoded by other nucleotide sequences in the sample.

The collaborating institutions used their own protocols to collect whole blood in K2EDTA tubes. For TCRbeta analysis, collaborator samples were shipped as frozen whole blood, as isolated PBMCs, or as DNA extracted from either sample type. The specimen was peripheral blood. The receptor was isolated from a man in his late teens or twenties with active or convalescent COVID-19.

CDR3 loop: CSVEGGLNTEAFF. The DNA sequence follows: TGCAGCGTTGAAGGAGGGTTGAACACTGAAGCTTTCTTT. The chain uses TRBV29-1 and TRBJ1-1, with no confidently assigned D gene. The junction carries 6 bases between V and J, which are trimmed by 1 base and 0 bases respectively. The CDR3 contains 13 residues, cysteine and phenylalanine counted. The CDR3 DNA has 39 bases and is translated from base 1. The germline V gene yields SQVTM for CDR1 and ANQGSEA for CDR2.